The 27 T cell receptor beta chains listed next were all sequenced from one sample in a study of regulatory T cells in long-lasting Graves disease. Building of the TCR beta libraries involved iRepertoire HTBI primers and Arm-PCR of CDR3 regions. TCRdb re-derived calls from the multiplex PCR reads in MiXCR, one entry per CDR3 protein. Of some 440,000 distinct CDR3 sequences in the sample, more than 20% were seen once. Time point indicated: persistent/refractory GD, antithyroid drugs over 5 years with positive TRAb. The authors made the TCR library using RNA they extracted from PBMCs. The sample here was peripheral blood mononuclear cells (PBMCs), taken when the disease was refractory, from a patient treated with antithyroid drugs. The receptors here all came from a female donor with Graves disease.

In this sample, this clonotype turned up many times. The J gene is TRBJ1-5, the V gene TRBV24-1; D is possibly TRBD1 (6 bases). Germline CDR1 and CDR2: KGHDR and SFDVKD. CDR3 size: 16 residues. V lost 8 bases and J lost 0, with 16 bases in between. For the CDR3, the DNA is TGTGCCACCATCGGGCAGGGGAGGTTTAGCAATCAGCCCCAGCATTTT. As protein: CATIGQGRFSNQPQHF.

Regarding this clonotype: This may arise from a read error, as a much more abundant clone is one base away. The chain links TRBV6-4 to TRBJ2-2; the D gene is possibly TRBD2 (6 bases). The CDR3 loop spans 14 amino acids. CDR1 and CDR2 from the germline V gene are MRHNA and SNTAGT. The CDR3 coding sequence is TGTGCCAGCAGTCGTAGCGGAAACACCGGGGAGCTGTCTTTT. It yields the protein CASSRSGNTGELSF.

This clonotype was seen at least ten times. The chain couples TRBV28 to TRBJ1-1; D uncertain. Trimming took 3 bases from V and 4 from J, leaving 12 bases between them. This CDR3 is 14 amino acids long. Germline V lookup: CDR1 MDHEN, CDR2 SYDVKM. CDR3 sequence reads: CASSLDGRGTEAFF. Here the CDR3 DNA reads TGTGCCAGCAGTTTGGACGGGCGCGGCACTGAAGCTTTCTTT.

V and J are TRBV3-1 and TRBJ2-3, with unresolved D. There are 16 residues in the CDR3. CDR1 and CDR2 (germline): LGHDT, YNNKEL (reference sequence). V shed 1 base and J shed 1 base, with 12 bases lying between them. The CDR3 reads CASSQGASDGTDTQYF. The CDR3 DNA is TGTGCCAGCAGCCAAGGGGCTTCTGATGGCACAGATACGCAGTATTTT.

This clonotype has just a few counts. This chain uses TRBV7-9 with TRBJ1-5; possible D gene TRBD1, 5 bases. The CDR3 spans 15 residues. Trimming cost V 3 bases and J 1 base, with 10 bases left between them. Germline V gives CDR1 SEHNR, CDR2 FQNEAQ (reference sequence). CDR3 region: CASSFEQGSNQPQHF. CDR3 sequence (DNA): TGTGCCAGCAGCTTCGAGCAGGGAAGCAATCAGCCCCAGCATTTT.

This clonotype has a count of ten or more. The chain carries TRBV12-3 or TRBV12-4 and TRBJ2-7; the match to TRBD2 covers 9 bases. Trimming took 6 bases from V and 2 from J; bases not matched to a gene: 14. The CDR3 loop spans 17 amino acids. The CDR3 region has the DNA TGTGCCAGCAGCATCGAGGCTAGCGGGAATATCGCCTACGAGCAGTACTTC. This sequence encodes CASSIEASGNIAYEQYF.

As concerns this clonotype: Mismatch with germline at one junction end may stem from a read error. The rearrangement uses TRBV30 and TRBJ1-5; 7 bases align to TRBD1. CDR1 and CDR2 from the germline V gene are GTSNPN and SVGIG (reference sequence). The CDR3 covers 15 residues. CDR3 residues: CAWNVGPGGNQPQHF. In DNA, the CDR3 is TGTGCCTGGAATGTAGGGCCAGGGGGGAATCAGCCCCAGCATTTC. The complete variable domain, with remaining parts taken from reference TRBV30 and TRBJ1-5, reads SQTIHQWPATLVQPVGSPLSLECTVEGTSNPNLYWYRQAAGRGLQLLFYSVGIGQISSEVPQNLSASRPQDRQFILSSKKLLLSDSGFYLCAWNVGPGGNQPQHFGDGTRLSIL.

Many counts were recorded for this clonotype. This chain connects TRBV7-8 to TRBJ2-5; 7 bases fit TRBD1. CDR1 and CDR2 (germline): SGHVS, FQNEAQ. The V segment lost 3 bases and the J segment 5 bases; nucleotides outside the gene matches: 15. The CDR3 spans 17 residues. Here the CDR3 DNA reads TGTGCCAGCAGCTTCTCCCGGAACAGGGGTTTGGGGGAGACCCAGTACTTC. This sequence encodes CASSFSRNRGLGETQYF.

This clonotype occurred many times. At one of its ends the junction is not consistent with the germline gene, which may arise from a read error. The gene calls are TRBV10-1 and TRBJ2-2; no clear D gene. Per the germline V gene, CDR1 is WNHNN and CDR2 is SYGVQD (reference sequence). The CDR3 sequence is 13 residues long. This CDR3 is CASSGANTGELFF. CDR3 bases: TGTGCCAGCAGTGGGGCGAACACCGGGGAGCTGTTTTTT.

The chain uses TRBV7-4 and TRBJ2-2; 7 positions match TRBD2. This CDR3 is 18 amino acids long. Trimming cost V 0 bases and J 2 bases; bases outside gene matches: 9. Germline V lookup: CDR1 SGHVT, CDR2 SQSDAQ. This chain's CDR3 is CASSLAMLLAINTGELFF. Here the CDR3 DNA reads TGTGCCAGCAGCTTAGCGATGTTACTAGCGATTAACACCGGGGAGCTGTTTTTT.

This clonotype has more than one count but fewer than ten. V usage is TRBV7-6 and J usage is TRBJ2-7; 7 positions match TRBD2. Germline CDR1 and CDR2: SGHVS and FNYEAQ. V was pared by 5 bases and J by 5 bases, with 12 bases of the junction left unmatched. The CDR3 loop spans 15 amino acids. The CDR3, as DNA: TGTGCCAGCAGCCCGATGGGGGAGGGTATCGACGAGCAGTACTTC. Protein: CASSPMGEGIDEQYF.

This clonotype was detected many times. The chain is built from TRBV6-1 and TRBJ2-3; D call uncertain. The length of the CDR3 is 14 residues. Germline CDR1 reads MNHNS; CDR2 reads SASEGT. The V and J ends lost 6 bases and 1 base respectively, with 11 bases between them. CDR3 sequence reads: CASRWTEGTDTQYF. In DNA form, the CDR3 reads TGTGCCAGCAGATGGACGGAAGGCACAGATACGCAGTATTTT.

The table lists this clonotype with a few counts. This chain connects TRBV5-6 to TRBJ2-6; D remains ambiguous. Per germline, CDR1 SGHDT and CDR2 YYEEEE. V was shortened by 0 bases and J by 0 bases, with 7 bases between the two germline ends. The CDR3 consists of 16 residues. CDR3 bases: TGTGCCAGCAGCTTGGATTTAAGCTCTGGGGCCAACGTCCTGACTTTC. Translation gives CASSLDLSSGANVLTF.

The table lists this clonotype with many counts. The V call is TRBV3-1, the J call TRBJ2-7; D unclear. The CDR3 runs to 11 residues. V gave up 1 base and J gave up 7 bases, with 5 bases separating them. Germline loops: CDR1 LGHDT, CDR2 YNNKEL (reference sequence). CDR3 sequence: CASSQVYEQYF. DNA of the CDR3: TGTGCCAGCAGCCAAGTGTATGAGCAGTACTTC.

The rearrangement uses TRBV27 and TRBJ2-7; 9 bases agree with TRBD1. Trimming cost V 8 bases and J 6 bases; bases outside gene matches: 11. The CDR3 contains 14 residues. Germline V gene data show CDR1 as MNHEY and CDR2 as SMNVEV (reference sequence). The CDR3, as DNA: TGTGCCAGCTCCTGGGACAGGGAAGGAGGCGAGCAGTACTTC. Its translation is CASSWDREGGEQYF.

The chain employs TRBV7-2 and TRBJ2-5; D is undetermined. With 1 base removed from V and 10 bases from J, the gap between germline ends came to 22 bases. CDR3 length equals 16 residues. CDR1 and CDR2 from the germline V gene are SGHTA and FQGNSA. The CDR3 DNA reads as TGTGCCAGCAGCTTAGGGGCAGCCCTGTCCCGAGGCGGCCAGTACTTC. Amino acids: CASSLGAALSRGGQYF.

This clonotype was counted only a few times. A read error may account for a junction end that differs from germline. The rearrangement links TRBV19 to TRBJ1-2; D possibly corresponds to TRBD1 (5 bases). This CDR3 is 13 amino acids long. Germline assignment: CDR1 LNHDA and CDR2 SQIVND (reference sequence). CDR3 nucleotides: TGTGCCAGTAGTTTTCAGGGCGGCTATGGCCACACCTTC. Its protein product is CASSFQGGYGHTF.

In its sample, this clonotype was seen many times. V gene TRBV7-2 combines with J gene TRBJ1-5; TRBD1 might be the D (6 bases). This CDR3 contains 14 residues. Germline V gene sequence: CDR1 SGHTA, CDR2 FQGNSA. V was pared by 4 bases and J by 5 bases, with 12 bases between. The CDR3, as DNA: TGTGCCAGCAGCTCGCACGGGGGCGATCAGCCCCAGCATTTT. Protein: CASSSHGGDQPQHF.

V and J are TRBV5-1 and TRBJ2-2; TRBD1 matches at 8 bases. Germline CDR1 reads SGHRS; CDR2 reads YFSETQ. Unmatched junction bases numbered 3, after V lost 5 bases and J lost 3 bases. This CDR3 has 14 amino acids. The CDR3 sequence is CASSFRGHTGELFF. The CDR3 nucleotides read TGCGCCAGCAGTTTCAGGGGGCACACCGGGGAGCTGTTTTTT.

The J gene is TRBJ2-5, the V gene TRBV7-9, with TRBD1 matching over 11 bases. CDR1 and CDR2 from the germline V gene are SEHNR and FQNEAQ (reference sequence). The junction had 4 bases not matched to a gene; V was cut back by 5 bases and J by 2 bases. The CDR3 has 15 amino acids. Here the CDR3 reads CASSGGTGGQETQYF. CDR3 bases: TGTGCCAGCAGCGGGGGGACAGGGGGTCAAGAGACCCAGTACTTC.

In regard to this clonotype: One end of the junction fails to match germline, which may point to a read error. The chain uses TRBV7-9 and TRBJ2-7, with D maybe TRBD1 (5 bases). From germline, CDR1 is SEHNR and CDR2 FQNEAQ (reference sequence). This CDR3 is 15 amino acids long. CDR3 sequence reads: CASNLAGSSSYEQYF. The CDR3 nucleotides are TGTGCCAGCAACTTAGCAGGGTCATCTTCCTACGAGCAGTACTTC.

This sequence joins TRBV7-2 and TRBJ2-7; 7 bases map to TRBD1. CDR3 length: 14 amino acids. V shed 5 bases and J 5 bases; nucleotides not matched to a gene: 9. Germline V gene data show CDR1 as SGHTA and CDR2 as FQGNSA. The DNA of the CDR3 is TGTGCCAGCAGCCTCCCCGGGACAGTCCACGAGCAGTACTTC. Its protein is CASSLPGTVHEQYF.

V is TRBV10-2 and J is TRBJ1-5; maybe TRBD1 (6 bases). V lost 5 bases and J lost 4, with 9 bases in between. The CDR3 runs to 13 residues. CDR1 is WSHSY and CDR2 is SAAADI in the germline V gene. The CDR3 is CASSYRVNQPQHF. In nucleotides, the CDR3 is TGCGCCAGCAGTTACAGGGTAAATCAGCCCCAGCATTTT.

The chain employs TRBV9 and TRBJ2-3; TRBD2 matches 9 bases. The CDR3 has 14 amino acids. CDR1 and CDR2 from the germline V gene are SGDLS and YYNGEE. V dropped 9 bases and J dropped 5; count of bases not matched to a gene: 10. CDR3 residues: CAIWGREGGDTQYF. The CDR3, as DNA: TGTGCCATCTGGGGGCGGGAGGGGGGAGATACGCAGTATTTT.

The chain employs TRBV27 and TRBJ2-7, with a weak D call TRBD1 (5 bases). The CDR3 covers 14 residues. Germline assignment: CDR1 MNHEY and CDR2 SMNVEV (reference sequence). Trimming left V 5 bases short and J 2 bases short, with 13 bases between. CDR3 in amino acids: CASSPPTATYEQYF. CDR3 DNA sequence: TGTGCCAGCAGTCCGCCGACAGCCACCTACGAGCAGTACTTC.

This clonotype appeared many times. J is TRBJ1-5 and V is TRBV2; D gene uncertain. This CDR3 spans 13 amino acids. Trimming took off 5 bases at V and 2 bases at J, with 7 bases between the two ends. Germline CDR1 SNHLY, CDR2 FYNNEI. CDR3 protein: CASSRRGNQPQHF. The CDR3 region has the DNA TGTGCCAGCAGTAGAAGGGGCAATCAGCCCCAGCATTTT.

This clonotype was seen a few times. A read error may explain this, as a much larger clone is one base away. The chain joins TRBV12-3 or TRBV12-4 to TRBJ1-5; D is unresolved. This CDR3 is built from 15 residues. This CDR3 reads CASSLGGHGDQTQHF. In DNA form, the CDR3 reads TGTGCCAGCAGTTTAGGAGGGCATGGGGATCAGACCCAGCATTTT.